Below, 9 T cell receptor beta chains from the same sample are listed, as sequenced in a study of blood T cell repertoires in COVID-19. Method: immunoSEQ multiplex PCR; TCRdb's copy keeps in-frame clones and lacks some. Of approximately 120,000 clones listed, approximately 89% are singletons. The sequenced sample was peripheral blood. These receptors all come from a woman older than 75 with COVID-19, enrolled during active disease.

This chain joins TRBV2 and TRBJ1-1; D is undetermined. The germline CDR1 and CDR2 sequences are SNHLY and FYNNEI. CDR3 length: 12 amino acids. Deletions cut 8 bases from V and 1 base from J, with 8 bases between. DNA of the CDR3: TGTGCCAGCCGAATCGGGAACACTGAAGCTTTCTTT. This translates into CASRIGNTEAFF.

The gene calls are TRBV29-1 and TRBJ2-6; 7 positions agree with TRBD1. Per the germline V gene, CDR1 is SQVTM and CDR2 is ANQGSEA. This CDR3 is built from 15 residues. With V trimmed by 4 bases and J by 2 bases, 5 bases remained unmatched. The CDR3 here is CSVVGTVTGANVLTF. The CDR3 DNA follows: TGCAGCGTTGTAGGGACAGTAACTGGGGCCAACGTCCTGACTTTC.

J is TRBJ1-6 and V is TRBV7-9; a possible D gene is TRBD1 (6 bases). Trimming left V 5 bases short and J 9 bases short, with 26 bases between. The CDR3 spans 18 residues. Per the germline V gene, CDR1 is SEHNR and CDR2 is FQNEAQ (reference sequence). DNA of the CDR3: TGTGCCAGCAGCCCGTACGGACAGCGAGGGCAATGGAGTTCACCCCTCCACTTT. Its translation: CASSPYGQRGQWSSPLHF. Variable domain in full (rest from reference TRBV7-9 and TRBJ1-6): DTGVSQNPRHKITKRGQNVTFRCDPISEHNRLYWYRQTLGQGPEFLTYFQNEAQLEKSRLLSDRFSAERPKGSFSTLEIQRTEQGDSAMYLCASSPYGQRGQWSSPLHFGNGTRLTVT.

This rearrangement joins TRBV2 to TRBJ2-7, with 7 bases aligning to TRBD2. The CDR3 consists of 18 residues. Germline trimming cut 1 base from V and 0 bases from J; bases unmatched to any gene: 12. Germline-derived CDR1 and CDR2 are SNHLY and FYNNEI. The CDR3 DNA follows: TGTGCCAGCAGTGAAGAAACTAGCGCGAATAGTTTCTCCTACGAGCAGTACTTC. This sequence encodes CASSEETSANSFSYEQYF.

The chain has TRBV19 and TRBJ2-1; the D is unclear. Germline V gene lookup returns CDR1 LNHDA and CDR2 SQIVND (reference sequence). The CDR3 runs to 14 residues. Trimming took off 4 bases at V and 0 bases at J, with 7 bases between the two ends. This chain's CDR3 is CASSRQSSYNEQFF. The DNA of the CDR3 is TGTGCCAGTAGTAGACAAAGCTCCTACAATGAGCAGTTCTTC.

The gene calls are TRBV7-9 and TRBJ2-1; 10 bases align to TRBD2. V shed 2 bases, J shed 3 bases, and the junction held 1 base outside the gene matches. Germline V gene data show CDR1 as SEHNR and CDR2 as FQNEAQ (reference sequence). The CDR3 contains 15 residues. CDR3 sequence (DNA): TGTGCCAGCAGCTTACTAGCGGGAGTCTACAATGAGCAGTTCTTC. Its translation is CASSLLAGVYNEQFF.

V usage is TRBV18 and J usage is TRBJ1-5; D gene unclear. There are 14 residues in the CDR3. CDR1 is KGHSH, CDR2 LQKENI, per germline. Trimming removed 2 bases from V and 1 base from J, with 6 bases in between. In nucleotides, the CDR3 is TGTGCCAGCTCACCAGGGCCCAGCAATCAGCCCCAGCATTTT. Protein sequence: CASSPGPSNQPQHF.

V gene TRBV14 combines with J gene TRBJ1-1; D call uncertain. The V end lost 4 bases, the J end lost 3 bases, and 15 bases lay between the germline ends. Germline CDR1 SGHDN, CDR2 FVKESK. The CDR3 runs 15 residues. The DNA for the CDR3 is TGTGCCAGCAGCCCTCTCAAACATGTGGACACTGAAGCTTTCTTT. This sequence encodes CASSPLKHVDTEAFF.

J is TRBJ1-1 and V is TRBV3-1 (or the pseudogene TRBV3-2); no clear D. The V gene's germline CDR1 is LGHDT and CDR2 YNNKEL (reference sequence). Between the trimmed V and J ends, which lost 3 bases and 6 bases, there was a span of 5 bases. The CDR3 has 11 amino acids. In DNA form, the CDR3 reads TGTGCCAGCAGCCACGGGGCTGAAGCTTTCTTT. It specifies CASSHGAEAFF.